This TCR beta chain originates from a study of T-cell reconstitution after alpha-beta-depleted transplantation in children. Unique molecular identifiers were used to barcode this TCRbeta library. TCRdb recomputed calls from the PCR reads with MiXCR, one row per CDR3 protein. The sample has around 400,000 distinct CDR3 sequences, around 9.9% seen once. The length of the CDR3 is 15 residues. The germline V and J ends were trimmed by 3 bases and 0 bases, with 8 bases remaining between them. Germline V gene lookup returns CDR1 SGHAT and CDR2 FQNNGV. The V and J genes are TRBV11-2 and TRBJ2-2, with D perhaps TRBD1 (5 bases). The sequencing used PBMCs from the stem cell graft donor, collected from the stem cell graft. The receptor comes from a human donor who donated a stem cell graft to a child with acute myeloid leukemia. The DNA of the CDR3 is TGTGCCAGCAGCTTTAAGACAGCGAACACCGGGGAGCTGTTTTTT. As protein: CASSFKTANTGELFF.